This T cell receptor beta chain originates from a study of cytomegalovirus exposure and HLA in healthy donors. Trimming took 5 bases from V and 3 from J, leaving 7 bases between them. The length of the CDR3 is 12 residues. The germline gives CDR1 SEHNR, CDR2 FQNEAQ (reference sequence). The PCR had 60 Vbeta and 13 Jbeta primers. This table comes from immunoSEQ multiplex PCR, and its TCRdb copy is limited to in-frame clones, with some not included. This sample's table has about 39,000 clones. Sequencing was performed on PBMCs. The receptor's source is a woman aged 25 to 45 in good health and CMV-seropositive. The rearrangement links TRBV7-9 to TRBJ1-1; no definite D call. The CDR3 nucleotides are TGTGCCAGCAGCCCGAGTTACACTGAAGCTTTCTTT. This sequence encodes CASSPSYTEAFF.